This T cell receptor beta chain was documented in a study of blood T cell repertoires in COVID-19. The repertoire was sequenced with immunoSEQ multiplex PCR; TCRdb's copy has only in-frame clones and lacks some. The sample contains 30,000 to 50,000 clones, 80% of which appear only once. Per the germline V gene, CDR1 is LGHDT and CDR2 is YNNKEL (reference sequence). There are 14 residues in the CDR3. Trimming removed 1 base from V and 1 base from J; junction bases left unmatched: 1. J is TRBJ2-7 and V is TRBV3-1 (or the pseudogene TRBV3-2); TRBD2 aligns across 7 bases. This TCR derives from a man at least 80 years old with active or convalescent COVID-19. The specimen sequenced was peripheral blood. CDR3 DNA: TGTGCCAGCAGCCAAGGCGGGAGATCCTACGAGCAGTACTTC. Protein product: CASSQGGRSYEQYF.